This TCR beta chain was documented in a study of regulatory T cells in long-lasting Graves disease. Study results and limitations: Persistent cases favored TRBV28, TRBJ1-2 and TRBJ2-5. Limited samples may have lowered accuracy. Those with persistent disease had in common more public clonotypes (fewer than 3,000) than new patients (approximately 890).

V was cut by 1 base and J by 11 bases, with 14 bases left in between. In germline, CDR1 is LGHNT, CDR2 FRNRAP. The CDR3 runs to 13 residues. Indicated time point: persistent/refractory GD, antithyroid drugs over 5 years with positive TRAb. Researchers made the TCR library from RNA that was extracted from PBMCs. Recruitment took place at an endocrinology department in Xi'an, China. The authors built TCR beta libraries using iRepertoire HTBI primers and Arm-PCR of CDR3 regions. TCRdb processed the multiplex PCR reads anew with MiXCR; each CDR3 protein has one entry. This sample has 600,000 to 850,000 distinct CDR3 sequences; 30% occur once, and the top ten carry about 40%. Regarding this clonotype: Its antigen is not identified.

V usage is TRBV12-5 and J usage is TRBJ1-1, with no clear D. The receptor was derived from a female donor with Graves disease. The sample was peripheral blood mononuclear cells (PBMCs), taken when the disease was refractory, from a patient treated with antithyroid drugs. For the CDR3, the DNA is TGTGCTAGTGGTTTGGCAAGAGGTGGTGACGCTTTCTTT. Its protein product is CASGLARGGDAFF.